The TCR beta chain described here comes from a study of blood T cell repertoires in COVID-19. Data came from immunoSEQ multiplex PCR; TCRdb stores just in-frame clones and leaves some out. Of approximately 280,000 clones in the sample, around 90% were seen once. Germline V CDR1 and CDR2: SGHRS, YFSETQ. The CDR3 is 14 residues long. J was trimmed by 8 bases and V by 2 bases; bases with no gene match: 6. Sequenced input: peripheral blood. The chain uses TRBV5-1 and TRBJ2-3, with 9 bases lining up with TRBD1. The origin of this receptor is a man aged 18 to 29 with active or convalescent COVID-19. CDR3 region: CASSLGTGSGTQYF. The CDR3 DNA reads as TGCGCCAGCAGCTTAGGGACAGGGTCGGGTACGCAGTATTTT.